The present T cell receptor beta chain was sequenced within a study of control samples from healthy donors and cancer patients (TCRdb year 2020). CDR1 and CDR2 are drawn from the germline V gene: MNHEY, SVGAGI. V is trimmed back by 6 bases and J by 4 bases, and the junction contains 2 bases that no gene match accounts for. The CDR3 holds 13 amino acids from the cysteine to the phenylalanine. The CDR3 DNA has 39 bases and is translated from base 1. As to this clone: Its antigen is unknown. No base-level quality is on record; no much larger clone is a single base apart.

The library was produced with the immunoSEQ multiplex PCR assay. In TCRdb, the immuneACCESS table is reduced to in-frame sequences with V and J assigned. These tables do not hold every clone; where another copy was compared, an unresolved V gene accounts for under half, and the others remain unexplained. Recorded for this sample are 70,000 or so clones; around four fifths of them occurred a single time. The top ten constitute about 14% of the sample. The sequenced material came from blood. This receptor was identified in a man over 45 in good health. The rearrangement joined TRBV6-5 to TRBJ1-4, and 7 junction bases match TRBD1. The CDR3 reads as follows: CASRRQGNEKLFF. The sequence in DNA is TGTGCCAGCAGACGACAGGGTAATGAAAAACTGTTTTTT.